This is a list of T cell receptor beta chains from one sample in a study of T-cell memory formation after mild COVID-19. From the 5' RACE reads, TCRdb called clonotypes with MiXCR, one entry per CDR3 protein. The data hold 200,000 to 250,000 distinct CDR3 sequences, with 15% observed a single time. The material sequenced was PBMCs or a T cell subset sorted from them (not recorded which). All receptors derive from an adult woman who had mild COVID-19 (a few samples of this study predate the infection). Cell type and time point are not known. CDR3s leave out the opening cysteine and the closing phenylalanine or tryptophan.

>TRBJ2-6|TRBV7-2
ASSLQPGANVLT
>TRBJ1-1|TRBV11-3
ATKTGRGTNTEAF
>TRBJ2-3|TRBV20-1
SAGPGGEFTYTQY
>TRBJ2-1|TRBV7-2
ASSFSPPGTATYNEQF
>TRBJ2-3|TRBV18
ASSPLPGPTDTQY
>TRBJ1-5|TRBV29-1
SSRGPGNQPQH
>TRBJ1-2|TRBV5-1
ASSLTPTGVNYGYT
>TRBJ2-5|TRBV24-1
ATSDATVQETQY
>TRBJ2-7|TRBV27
ASSATVLTSYEQY
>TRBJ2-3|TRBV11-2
ASSAIAGSTDTQY
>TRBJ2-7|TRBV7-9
ASSLAVGYKY
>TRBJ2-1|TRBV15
ATSRVGTSGSSNEQF
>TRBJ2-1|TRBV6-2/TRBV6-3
ASKTAIGASYNEQF
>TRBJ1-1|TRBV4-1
ASSPFPRGNTEAF
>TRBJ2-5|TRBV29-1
SVEGEGMQTQY
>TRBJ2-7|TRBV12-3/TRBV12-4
ATAIGGGLSYEQY
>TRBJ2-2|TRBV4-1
ASSRTRGELF
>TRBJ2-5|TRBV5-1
ASSWADRGLQETQY
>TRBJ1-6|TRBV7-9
ASSLSGANSPLH
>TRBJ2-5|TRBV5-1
ASSLVGGQETQY
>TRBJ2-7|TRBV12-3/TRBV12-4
ASSSLVSEQY
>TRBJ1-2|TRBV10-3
AINSGGNYGYT
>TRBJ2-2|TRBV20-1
SAYGATGELF
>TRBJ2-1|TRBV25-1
ASSETGITYNEQF
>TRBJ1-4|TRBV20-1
SARDPRDPGTEKLF
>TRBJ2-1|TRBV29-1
SVLTLVGVAYNEQF
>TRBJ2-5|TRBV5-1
ASSLAAMGETQY
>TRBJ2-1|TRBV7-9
ASSLSVNEQF
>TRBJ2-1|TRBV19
ASSRLTGALYNEQF
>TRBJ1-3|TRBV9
ASTADGGNTIY
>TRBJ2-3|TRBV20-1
SALEREGPDTQY
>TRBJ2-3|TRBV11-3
ASSLGTGTTDTQY
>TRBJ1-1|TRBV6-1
ASSEKENTEAF
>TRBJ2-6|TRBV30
AWSLAGAGANVLT
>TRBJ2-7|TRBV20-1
SASKSSGSSHEQY
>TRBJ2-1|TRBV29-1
SVWSGTPF
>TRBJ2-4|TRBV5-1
ASSPTGEKDIQY
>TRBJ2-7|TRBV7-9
ASSFSAGTPYEQY
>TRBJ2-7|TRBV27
ASSRGFSSSYEQY
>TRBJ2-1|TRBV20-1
SARDPAGGSYNEQF
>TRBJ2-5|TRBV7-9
ATTDGKTQY
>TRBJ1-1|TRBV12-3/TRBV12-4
ASSFYTGYTEAF
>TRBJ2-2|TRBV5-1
ASSFGTHTGELF
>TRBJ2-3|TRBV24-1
ATSSNTRAQDTQY
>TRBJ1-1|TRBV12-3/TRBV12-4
ASSFRGQGGNTEAF
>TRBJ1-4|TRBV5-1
ASSLMGASEKLF
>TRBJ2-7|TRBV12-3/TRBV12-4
ANLTRSPRAEQY
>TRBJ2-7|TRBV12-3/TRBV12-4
ASSREGVTYEQY
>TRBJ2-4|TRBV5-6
ASSLRGGQDIQY
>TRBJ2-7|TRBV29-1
SVDLEPRQGMWEQY
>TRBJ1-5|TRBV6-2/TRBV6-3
ASVSPGNQPQH
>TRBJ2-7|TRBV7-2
ASSSRQGSYEQY